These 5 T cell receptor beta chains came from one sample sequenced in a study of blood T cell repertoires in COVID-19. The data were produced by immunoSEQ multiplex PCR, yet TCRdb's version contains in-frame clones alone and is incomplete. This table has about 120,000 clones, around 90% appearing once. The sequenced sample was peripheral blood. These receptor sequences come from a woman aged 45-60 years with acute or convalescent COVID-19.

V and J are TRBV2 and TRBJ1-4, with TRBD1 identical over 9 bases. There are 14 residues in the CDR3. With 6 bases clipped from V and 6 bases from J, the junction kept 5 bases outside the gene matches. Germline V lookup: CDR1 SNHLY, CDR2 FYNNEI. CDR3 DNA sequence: TGTGCCAGCAGCCAACAGGGGGCGGATGAAAAACTGTTTTTT. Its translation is CASSQQGADEKLFF.

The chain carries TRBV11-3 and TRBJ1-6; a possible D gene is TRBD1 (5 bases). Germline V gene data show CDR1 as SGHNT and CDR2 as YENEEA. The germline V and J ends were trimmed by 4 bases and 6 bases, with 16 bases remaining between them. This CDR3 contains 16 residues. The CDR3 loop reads CASSSPTWGGNSPLHF. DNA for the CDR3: TGTGCCAGCAGCTCCCCTACCTGGGGGGGTAATTCACCCCTCCACTTT.

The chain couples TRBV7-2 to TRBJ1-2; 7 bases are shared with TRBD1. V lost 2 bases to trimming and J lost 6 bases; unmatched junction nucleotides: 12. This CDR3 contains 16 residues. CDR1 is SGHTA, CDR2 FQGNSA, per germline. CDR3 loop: CASSLKVRGGVNGYTF. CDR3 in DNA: TGTGCCAGCAGCTTAAAAGTACGAGGGGGCGTGAATGGCTACACCTTC.

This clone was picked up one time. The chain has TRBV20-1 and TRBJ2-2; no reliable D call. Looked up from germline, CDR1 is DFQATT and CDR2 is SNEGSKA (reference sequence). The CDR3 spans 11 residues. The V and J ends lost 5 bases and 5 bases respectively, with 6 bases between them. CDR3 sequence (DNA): TGCAGTGCTCAGGAAACCGGGGAGCTGTTTTTT. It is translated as CSAQETGELFF.

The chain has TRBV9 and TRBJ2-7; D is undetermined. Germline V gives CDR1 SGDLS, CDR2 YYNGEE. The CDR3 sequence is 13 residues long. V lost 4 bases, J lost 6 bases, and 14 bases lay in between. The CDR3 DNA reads TGTGCCAGCAGCCCCGAGGTTCTGTCCGAGCAGTACTTC. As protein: CASSPEVLSEQYF.